Given below is one T cell receptor (beta chain) in context. The sample comes from a study of blood T cell repertoires in COVID-19. The J segment lost 0 bases and the V segment lost 0 bases, leaving 2 bases of the junction unmatched. Germline V gene lookup returns CDR1 KGHSH and CDR2 LQKENI. This CDR3 is built from 16 residues. Here immunoSEQ multiplex PCR was the method, and the copy in TCRdb shows in-frame clones only, minus some. The profile shows 320,000 or so clones, about nine tenths of them singletons. This TCR was recovered from a man between 60 and 75 years old who had recovered from COVID-19. Sequenced input: PBMCs or T cells enriched from blood (not recorded which). This chain joins TRBV18 and TRBJ2-7; TRBD1 aligns across 10 bases. The CDR3 spells CASSPPGQGSSYEQYF. The CDR3 bases are TGTGCCAGCTCACCACCGGGACAGGGGAGCTCCTACGAGCAGTACTTC.